Each of the 9 T cell receptor beta chains below was sequenced from the same sample in a study of blood T cell repertoires in COVID-19. Repertoires were generated with immunoSEQ multiplex PCR, while TCRdb's copy carries only in-frame clones and drops some. The sample records 250,000 or so clones, around 90% being singletons. The sequencing sample was made of peripheral blood. The receptor set was obtained from a young woman with acute or convalescent COVID-19.

The chain joins TRBV5-4 to TRBJ2-2, with a possible D match to TRBD1 (6 bases). V was pared by 4 bases and J by 5 bases, with 15 bases between. CDR1 and CDR2 from the germline V gene are SGHNT and YYREEE (reference sequence). The CDR3 is 15 amino acids. The DNA for the CDR3 is TGTGCCAGCAGCCGAGGGGGAGTGGGGACCGGGGAGCTGTTTTTT. This gives the protein CASSRGGVGTGELFF.

The chain is built from TRBV12-3 or TRBV12-4 and TRBJ1-2; D perhaps matches TRBD1 (6 bases). Trimming cost V 3 bases and J 11 bases, with 7 bases left between them. This CDR3 spans 10 amino acids. In nucleotides, the CDR3 is TGTGCCAGCAGTTTTCAGGGGTACACCTTC. It specifies CASSFQGYTF.

V and J are TRBV6-5 and TRBJ2-7, with 10 nucleotides matching TRBD2. This CDR3 is built from 15 residues. CDR1 is MNHEY and CDR2 is SVGAGI in the germline V gene. The V and J ends lost 5 bases and 5 bases, in that order; junction bases with no gene match: 9. Here the CDR3 DNA reads TGTGCCAGCAGTAGCGGGAGGGAGGCCTTTCACGAGCAGTACTTC. Its protein product is CASSSGREAFHEQYF.

This clone appeared once. This chain connects TRBV9 to TRBJ2-2; the D gene is possibly TRBD1 (6 bases). CDR1 is SGDLS and CDR2 is YYNGEE in the germline V gene. The CDR3 runs 18 residues. The V and J ends lost 4 bases and 9 bases respectively, with 28 bases between them. The CDR3: CASSPHLRRTDPHRELFF. The DNA for the CDR3 is TGTGCCAGCAGCCCCCACCTCCGAAGGACAGATCCGCACCGGGAGCTGTTTTTT.

The V call is TRBV18, the J call TRBJ2-2; D is uncertain. Germline V gene sequence: CDR1 KGHSH, CDR2 LQKENI. The CDR3 length is 15 residues. Trimming pared 3 bases from V and 0 bases from J, leaving 8 bases between. The CDR3 region is CASSPPAANTGELFF. As DNA, the CDR3 is TGTGCCAGCTCACCCCCGGCGGCGAACACCGGGGAGCTGTTTTTT.

The V call is TRBV27, the J call TRBJ2-1, with TRBD2 matching over 7 bases. V was clipped by 6 bases and J by 4 bases; unmatched bases: 9. The CDR3 runs to 15 residues. Germline CDR1 and CDR2: MNHEY and SMNVEV (reference sequence). The CDR3 region is CASRPYGGGYNEQFF. DNA for the CDR3: TGTGCCAGCAGGCCCTACGGGGGAGGGTACAATGAGCAGTTCTTC.

A few counts support this clone. This chain links TRBV19 with TRBJ1-3; the D gene is possibly TRBD1 (5 bases). The CDR3 runs 15 residues. Trimming pared 6 bases from V and 0 bases from J, leaving 12 bases between. Germline CDR1 reads LNHDA; CDR2 reads SQIVND (reference sequence). In DNA form, the CDR3 reads TGTGCCAGTAGCCCATGGGGCTCCTCTGGAAACACCATATATTTT. Protein product: CASSPWGSSGNTIYF.

The genes are TRBV7-9 and TRBJ1-4; a weak D match, TRBD1 (6 bases). V was trimmed by 6 bases and J by 5 bases, leaving 13 bases between them. This CDR3 comprises 14 residues. Germline V gene lookup returns CDR1 SEHNR and CDR2 FQNEAQ (reference sequence). CDR3: CASSSAGTNEKLFF. CDR3 coding DNA: TGTGCCAGCAGTAGCGCCGGGACAAATGAAAAACTGTTTTTT. Drawing the rest from reference TRBV7-9 and TRBJ1-4, the complete variable domain is DTGVSQNPRHKITKRGQNVTFRCDPISEHNRLYWYRQTLGQGPEFLTYFQNEAQLEKSRLLSDRFSAERPKGSFSTLEIQRTEQGDSAMYLCASSSAGTNEKLFFGSGTQLSVL.

The chain has TRBV11-2 and TRBJ2-7; TRBD2 might be the D (6 bases). Deletions cut 4 bases from V and 0 bases from J, with 7 bases between. Germline lookup yields CDR1 SGHAT and CDR2 FQNNGV. The CDR3 is made up of 13 amino acids. CDR3 loop: CASSSDYSYEQYF. As DNA, the CDR3 is TGTGCCAGCAGCTCGGACTACTCCTACGAGCAGTACTTC.